This T cell receptor beta chain was identified during a study of blood T cell repertoires in COVID-19. On the study more broadly: Specimens from acute and convalescent COVID-19 originated in the United States, Italy and Spain. Sources were T cells, B-cell-depleted T cells, or PBMCs; the material itself was cDNA or gDNA.

Followed over time, Seattle patients had been enrolled while infection was active. Comment on this clone: One end of the junction varies from germline; a read error may be responsible.

In the original analysis: Amplified reference gene primers provided the basis for estimating nucleated cell counts. TCRdb keeps only in-frame clones here, not all; method: immunoSEQ multiplex PCR. V, J and clone size are taken as reported in that table, and D and trimming were inferred from the DNA itself. The data show around 400,000 clones, with around 87% seen just once and more than 9% held by the top ten. The source material was peripheral blood. This clonotype was sampled from a woman younger than 45 with COVID-19, enrolled during active disease.

CDR3 in amino acids: CASSSGFTDTQYF. The CDR3 DNA follows: TGTGCTAGCAGCTCGGGGTTCACAGATACGCAGTATTTT. The V and J genes are TRBV7-7 and TRBJ2-3; tentative D call: TRBD2 (5 bases). The germline gives CDR1 SSHAT, CDR2 FNYEAQ (reference sequence). The CDR3 extends over 13 amino acids.